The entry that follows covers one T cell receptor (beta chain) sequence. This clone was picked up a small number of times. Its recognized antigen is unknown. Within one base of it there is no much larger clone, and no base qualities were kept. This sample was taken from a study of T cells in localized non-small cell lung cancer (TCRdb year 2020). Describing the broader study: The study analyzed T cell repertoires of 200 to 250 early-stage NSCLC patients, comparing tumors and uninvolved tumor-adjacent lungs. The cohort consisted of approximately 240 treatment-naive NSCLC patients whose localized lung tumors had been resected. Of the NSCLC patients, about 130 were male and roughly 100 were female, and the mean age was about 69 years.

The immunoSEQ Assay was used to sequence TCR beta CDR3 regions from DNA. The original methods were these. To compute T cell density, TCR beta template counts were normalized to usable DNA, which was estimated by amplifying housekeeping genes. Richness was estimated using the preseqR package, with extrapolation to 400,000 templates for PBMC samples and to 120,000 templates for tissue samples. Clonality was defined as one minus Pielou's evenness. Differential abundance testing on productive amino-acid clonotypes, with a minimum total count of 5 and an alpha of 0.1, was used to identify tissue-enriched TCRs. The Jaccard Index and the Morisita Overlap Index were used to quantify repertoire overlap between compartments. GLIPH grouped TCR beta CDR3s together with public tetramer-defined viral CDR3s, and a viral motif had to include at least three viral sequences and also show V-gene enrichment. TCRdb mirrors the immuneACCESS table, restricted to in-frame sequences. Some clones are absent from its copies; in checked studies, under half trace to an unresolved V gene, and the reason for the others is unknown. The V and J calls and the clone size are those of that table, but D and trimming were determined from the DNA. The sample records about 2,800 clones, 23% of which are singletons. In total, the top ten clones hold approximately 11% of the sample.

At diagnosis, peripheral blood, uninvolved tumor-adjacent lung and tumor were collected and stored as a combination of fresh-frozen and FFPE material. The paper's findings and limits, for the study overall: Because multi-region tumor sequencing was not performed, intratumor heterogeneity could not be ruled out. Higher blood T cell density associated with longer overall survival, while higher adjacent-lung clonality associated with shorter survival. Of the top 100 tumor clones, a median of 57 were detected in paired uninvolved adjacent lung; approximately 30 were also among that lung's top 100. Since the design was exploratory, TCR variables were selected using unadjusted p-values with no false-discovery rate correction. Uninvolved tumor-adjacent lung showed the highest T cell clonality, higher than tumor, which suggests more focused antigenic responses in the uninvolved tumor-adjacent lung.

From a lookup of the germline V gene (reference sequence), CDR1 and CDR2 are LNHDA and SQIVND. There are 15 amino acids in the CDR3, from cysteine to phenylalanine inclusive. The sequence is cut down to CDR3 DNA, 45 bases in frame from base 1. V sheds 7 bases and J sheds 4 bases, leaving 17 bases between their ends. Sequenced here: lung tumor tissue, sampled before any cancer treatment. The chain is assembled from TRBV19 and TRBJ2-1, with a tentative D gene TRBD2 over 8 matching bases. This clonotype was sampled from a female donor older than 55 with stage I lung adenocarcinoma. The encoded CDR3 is CASIRIAGQYNEQFF. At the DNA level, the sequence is TGTGCCAGTATACGTATAGCGGGACAGTACAATGAGCAGTTCTTC.